This TCR beta chain appears in the sequencing data of a study of blood T cell repertoires in COVID-19 (dated by TCRdb to 2019 to 2021). About the full investigation: Samples covering the acute and convalescent phases of COVID-19 were provided by collaborators in the United States, Italy and Spain. The prospective study material was composed of cDNA or gDNA derived from T cells, B-cell-depleted T cells, or PBMCs. The dataset comprised deeply sampled blood TCRbeta repertoires from subjects exposed to, actively infected with, or recovered from COVID-19. The repertoires were made available in a free public database intended to serve as a resource for research on the immune response to SARS-CoV-2. The samples were drawn from two sources: the first 160 participants of the ongoing ImmuneRACE study, and 1,200 or so subjects contributed by 6 global collaborators. Sample metadata almost always included a de-identified subject ID, COVID-19 status, age in years and sex. Where available, HLA class I and class II types were obtained from metadata supplied by the sample provider rather than from assay-based typing. Summary of the overall study and its limitations: The quantity of clinical and demographic metadata differed by source and by participant and was supplied without curation.

The immunoSEQ Assay, a bias-controlled multiplex PCR, was used to amplify TCRbeta CDR3 regions from genomic DNA. As for the original processing: Nucleated cell counts per sample were estimated from amplification of reference gene primers within the assay. To quantify the absolute abundance of each unique TCRbeta CDR3 rearrangement, sequence reads were collapsed and filtered. For each sample, productive Simpson clonality was calculated as the square root of Simpson's diversity index over productive rearrangements. The clones in this table, taken by TCRdb from immuneACCESS, are in-frame only. Not every clone is retained; where verified, under half of the shortfall comes from an unresolved V gene, and the cause of the rest is unknown. V and J calls and clone size come straight from that table; D and trimming were deduced from the DNA. The sample profile shows around 100,000 clones; 65% to 80% of them were found once. The biggest ten clones account for around a fifth of the sample.

Remarks on this clone: Its antigen is currently not known. Base quality data are lacking; no much larger clone is found one base away.

Each collaborating institution followed its own protocols to collect whole blood in K2EDTA tubes. For TCRbeta analysis, collaborators shipped samples as frozen whole blood, isolated PBMCs, or DNA extracted from either of those sample types. This sequence originates from a man aged 70 or older with active or convalescent COVID-19. The source material was peripheral blood.

The CDR3 sequence is CATSRPRGGNTYGYTF. The nucleotide sequence reads TGTGCCACCAGCAGACCCCGGGGAGGTAATACCTATGGCTACACCTTC. The chain links TRBV15 with TRBJ1-2; there is no confident call for the D gene. The germline V gene (reference sequence) sets CDR1 to LNHNV and CDR2 to YYDKDF. Trimming at the junction amounts to 2 bases on V and 4 bases on J, and the germline ends lie 17 bases apart. Reading from cysteine to phenylalanine, the CDR3 counts 16 amino acids. The retained sequence is limited to the CDR3, 48 bases, with the frame set at the first base.